This T cell receptor beta chain was recorded in a study of molecular identifiers for immune sequencing clone quantification. Study context: RNA from 20,000 or 100,000 naive CD8 cells was split five ways in replicates, with four sequenced.

Listed TCR primers, together with previously described methods, were used for the bulk TCR libraries. TCRdb re-analysed the PCR reads in MiXCR, keeping a single row per CDR3 protein. The sample carries roughly 300,000 distinct CDR3 sequences, about a quarter recorded once. V gave up 3 bases and J gave up 5 bases, with 16 bases separating them. Germline-derived CDR1 and CDR2 are MGHRA and YSYEKL. The CDR3 length is 15 residues. Using 10%, 30% or 50% RNA, naive CD8 libraries were derived from 20,000 to 1,000,000 sorted cells. This clonotype was seen many times. The receptor comes from a human donor in good health. Some libraries in this study had Jurkat cell RNA spiked in. Sequenced: naive CD8+ T cells from blood, with Jurkat cell RNA spiked in. As for subset: FACS-sorted CD8+CD4-CCR7+CD45RA+ naive T cells. The V call is TRBV4-1, the J call TRBJ1-1, with D unresolved. The chain's CDR3 is CASSHPKGVRTEAFF. In nucleotides, the CDR3 is TGCGCCAGCAGCCACCCCAAGGGTGTTCGTACTGAAGCTTTCTTT.